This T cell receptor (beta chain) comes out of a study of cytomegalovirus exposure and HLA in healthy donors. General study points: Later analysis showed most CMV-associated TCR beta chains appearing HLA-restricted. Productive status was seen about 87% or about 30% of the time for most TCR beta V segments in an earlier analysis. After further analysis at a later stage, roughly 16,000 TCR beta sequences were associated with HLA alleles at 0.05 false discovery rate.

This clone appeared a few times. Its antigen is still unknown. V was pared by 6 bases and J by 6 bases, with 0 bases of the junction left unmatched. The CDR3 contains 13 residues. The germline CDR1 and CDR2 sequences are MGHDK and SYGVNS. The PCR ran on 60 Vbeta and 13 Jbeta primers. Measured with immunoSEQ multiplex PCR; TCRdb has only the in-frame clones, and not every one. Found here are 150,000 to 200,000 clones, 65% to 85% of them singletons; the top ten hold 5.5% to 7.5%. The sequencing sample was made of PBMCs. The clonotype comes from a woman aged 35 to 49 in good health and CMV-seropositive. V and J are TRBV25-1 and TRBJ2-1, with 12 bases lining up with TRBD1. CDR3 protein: CASRGQGANEQFF. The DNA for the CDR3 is TGTGCCAGCAGGGGACAGGGGGCCAATGAGCAGTTCTTC. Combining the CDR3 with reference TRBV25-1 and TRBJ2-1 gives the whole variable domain EADIYQTPRYLVIGTGKKITLECSQTMGHDKMYWYQQDPGMELHLIHYSYGVNSTEKGDLSSESTVSRIRTEHFPLTLESARPSHTSQYLCASRGQGANEQFFGPGTRLTVL.